These 3 T cell receptor beta chains share one sample of origin, sequenced in a study of T-cell memory formation after mild COVID-19. TCRdb recomputed calls from the 5' RACE reads with MiXCR, one row per CDR3 protein. The sample contains 350,000 or so distinct CDR3 sequences, roughly 21% of which appear only once. Sequenced sample: PBMCs or a T cell subset sorted from them (not recorded which). The receptors shown here come from an adult woman who had mild COVID-19 (a few samples of this study predate the infection). Cell type and time point are not known.

The chain joins TRBV7-2 to TRBJ2-7; no clear D gene. V was clipped by 3 bases and J by 2 bases, with 5 bases between them. CDR1 is SGHTA and CDR2 is FQGNSA in the germline V gene. This CDR3 has 12 amino acids. The DNA for the CDR3 is TGTGCCAGCAGCTTCGGGCCCTACGAGCAGTACTTC. Protein: CASSFGPYEQYF.

The chain couples TRBV5-6 to TRBJ2-3; D gene ambiguous. Germline V gene lookup returns CDR1 SGHDT and CDR2 YYEEEE. The ends were cut back, 4 bases at V and 1 base at J, with 13 bases in the middle. The CDR3 spans 15 residues. CDR3: CASSPSLTGTDTQYF. Here the CDR3 DNA reads TGTGCCAGCAGCCCGTCCTTGACCGGCACAGATACGCAGTATTTT.

This clonotype was seen only a few times. The chain is built from TRBV18 and TRBJ2-5; D is perhaps TRBD1 (6 bases). With 2 bases removed from V and 3 bases from J, the gap between germline ends came to 10 bases. The germline V gene encodes CDR1 KGHSH and CDR2 LQKENI. This CDR3 spans 14 amino acids. CDR3 coding DNA: TGTGCCAGCTCACCAACTAGGACAGAAGAGACCCAGTACTTC. As protein: CASSPTRTEETQYF. Using reference TRBV18 and TRBJ2-5 for the parts outside the CDR3, the full variable domain is NAGVMQNPRHLVRRRGQEARLRCSPMKGHSHVYWYRQLPEEGLKFMVYLQKENIIDESGMPKERFSAEFPKEGPSILRIQQVVRGDSAAYFCASSPTRTEETQYFGPGTRLLVL.